This T cell receptor beta chain is from a study of shared clonotypes between healthy human individuals. Trimming cost V 0 bases and J 3 bases, with 10 bases left between them. Germline CDR1 reads SGHTA; CDR2 reads FQGNSA. The CDR3 has 15 amino acids. Per the original methods: Junction-only sequences without quality scores came from ImmunoSEQ, so filtering differed. Method: immunoSEQ multiplex PCR; TCRdb's copy keeps in-frame clones and lacks some. V and J calls and clone size are as listed in that table; D and trimming were resolved from the DNA. The data hold a few hundred thousand clones, with around 97% observed a single time.

The sequencing input was naive CD4+ T cells sorted from blood. Subset defined: CD45RA+ positively selected. The TCR comes from a woman aged 25 to 39 in good health. J is TRBJ2-3 and V is TRBV7-2, with a weak D call TRBD1 (6 bases). CDR3 DNA sequence: TGTGCCAGCAGCTTAGCAAGGCAGGGGACAGATACGCAGTATTTT. It encodes CASSLARQGTDTQYF.